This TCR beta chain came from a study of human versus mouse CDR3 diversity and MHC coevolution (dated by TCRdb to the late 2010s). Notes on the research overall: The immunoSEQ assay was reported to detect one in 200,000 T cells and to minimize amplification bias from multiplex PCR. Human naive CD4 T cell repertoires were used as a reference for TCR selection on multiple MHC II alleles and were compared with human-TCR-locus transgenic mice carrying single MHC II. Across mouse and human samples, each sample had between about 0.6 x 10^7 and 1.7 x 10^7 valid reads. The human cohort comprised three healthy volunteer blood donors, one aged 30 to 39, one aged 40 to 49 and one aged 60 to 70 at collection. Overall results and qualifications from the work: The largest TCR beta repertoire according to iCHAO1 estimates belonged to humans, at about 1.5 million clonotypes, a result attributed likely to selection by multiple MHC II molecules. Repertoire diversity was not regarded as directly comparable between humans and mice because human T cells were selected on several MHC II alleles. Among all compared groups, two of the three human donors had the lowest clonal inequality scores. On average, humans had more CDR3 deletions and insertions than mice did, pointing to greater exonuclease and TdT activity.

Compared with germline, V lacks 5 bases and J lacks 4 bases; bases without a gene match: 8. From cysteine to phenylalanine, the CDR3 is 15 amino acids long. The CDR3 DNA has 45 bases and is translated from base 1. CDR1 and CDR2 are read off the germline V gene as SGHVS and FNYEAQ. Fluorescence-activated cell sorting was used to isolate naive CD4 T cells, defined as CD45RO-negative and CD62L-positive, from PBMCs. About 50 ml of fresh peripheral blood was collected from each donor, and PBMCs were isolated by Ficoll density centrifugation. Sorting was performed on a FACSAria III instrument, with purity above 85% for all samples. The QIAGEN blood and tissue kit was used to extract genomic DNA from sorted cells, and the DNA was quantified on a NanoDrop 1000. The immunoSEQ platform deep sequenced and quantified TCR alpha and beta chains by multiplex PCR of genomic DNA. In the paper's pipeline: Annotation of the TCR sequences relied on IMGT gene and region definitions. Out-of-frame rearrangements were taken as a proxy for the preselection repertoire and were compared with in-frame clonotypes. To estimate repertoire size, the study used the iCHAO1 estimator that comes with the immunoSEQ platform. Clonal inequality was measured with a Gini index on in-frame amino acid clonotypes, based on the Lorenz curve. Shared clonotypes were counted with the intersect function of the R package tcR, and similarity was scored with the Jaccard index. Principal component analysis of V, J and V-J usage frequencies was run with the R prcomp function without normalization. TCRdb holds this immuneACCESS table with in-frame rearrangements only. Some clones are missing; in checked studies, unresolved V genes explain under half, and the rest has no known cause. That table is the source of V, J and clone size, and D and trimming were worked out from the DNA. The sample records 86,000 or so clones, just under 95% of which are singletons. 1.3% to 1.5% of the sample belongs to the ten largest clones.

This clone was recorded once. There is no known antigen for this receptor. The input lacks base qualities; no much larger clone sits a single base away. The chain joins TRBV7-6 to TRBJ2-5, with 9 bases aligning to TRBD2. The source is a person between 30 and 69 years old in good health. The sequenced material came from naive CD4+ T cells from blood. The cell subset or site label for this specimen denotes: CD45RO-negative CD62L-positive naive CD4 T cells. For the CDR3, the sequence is CASSAQRGEGETQYF. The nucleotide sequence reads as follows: TGTGCCAGCAGCGCCCAGCGGGGGGAGGGAGAGACCCAGTACTTC.